These 15 T cell receptor beta chains originate from one sample sequenced in a study of beta chain features in type 1 diabetes. General study results and limits: All four CD4+ subsets of Type 1 diabetes patients contained TCRB CDR3s that were moderately but significantly shorter.

Sequencing targeted expressed TCRB transcripts, as all isolated RNA had been reverse transcribed. The data were produced by immunoSEQ multiplex PCR, yet TCRdb's version contains in-frame clones alone and is incomplete. The sample lists fewer than 200,000 clones; over 9% were seen once. These receptors have no identified antigens. Sequenced input: central memory CD4+ T cells from blood. These TCRs come from a young man with type 1 diabetes.

This chain uses TRBV6-4 with TRBJ2-3; 7 bases line up with TRBD2. V shed 4 bases, J shed 5 bases, and the junction held 6 bases outside the gene matches. The CDR3 is 14 residues long. Germline V gene data show CDR1 as MRHNA and CDR2 as SNTAGT. CDR3 region: CASSAQGGGDTQYF. The CDR3 DNA follows: TGTGCCAGCAGTGCGCAGGGCGGGGGAGATACGCAGTATTTT.

The rearrangement uses TRBV5-4 and TRBJ1-2; D gene ambiguous. The germline gives CDR1 SGHNT, CDR2 YYREEE (reference sequence). CDR3 size: 15 residues. Trimming pared 4 bases from V and 1 base from J, leaving 14 bases between. The CDR3 bases are TGTGCCAGCAGCCAAGAGTATGCGAATAACTATGGCTACACCTTC. It is translated as CASSQEYANNYGYTF.

The genes are TRBV2 and TRBJ2-7; weak D call: TRBD2 (5 bases). Trimming shortened V by 4 bases and J by 9 bases, and 13 bases separated the two germline ends. The CDR3 runs 12 residues. Looked up from germline, CDR1 is SNHLY and CDR2 is FYNNEI. CDR3 coding DNA: TGTGCCAGCAGTGGGTCGGGGTTACGGCAGTACTTC. It specifies CASSGSGLRQYF.

This clone was seen a few times. The J gene is TRBJ2-1, the V gene TRBV5-1; D is possibly TRBD1 (5 bases). Germline V CDR1 and CDR2: SGHRS, YFSETQ. Trimming removed 3 bases from V and 7 bases from J, with 14 bases in between. CDR3 length: 14 amino acids. CDR3: CASSSLGVANEQFF. CDR3 bases: TGCGCCAGCAGCTCCCTAGGGGTCGCGAATGAGCAGTTCTTC.

This chain joins TRBV7-3 and TRBJ2-5, with D uncertain. Trimming cost V 5 bases and J 0 bases, with 7 bases left between them. The CDR3 length is 13 residues. Per germline, CDR1 SGHTA and CDR2 FQGTGA. The CDR3 sequence is CASSKDNQETQYF. The DNA of the CDR3 is TGTGCCAGCAGCAAAGACAACCAAGAGACCCAGTACTTC.

In its sample, this clone was seen a few times. This chain uses TRBV28 with TRBJ2-1, with a possible D match to TRBD2 (5 bases). The CDR3 spans 17 residues. Germline-derived CDR1 and CDR2 are MDHEN and SYDVKM. The V end was cut by 2 bases, the J end by 0 bases, with 14 bases between. For the CDR3, the DNA is TGTGCCAGCAGTTTAACCGGACGGGGTAACTCCTACAATGAGCAGTTCTTC. It codes for CASSLTGRGNSYNEQFF.

This clone appeared a few times. The chain is built from TRBV4-3 and TRBJ2-4; D possibly corresponds to TRBD1 (5 bases). V dropped 0 bases and J dropped 3 bases, with 9 bases sitting between them. CDR1 is LGHNA, CDR2 YSLEER, per germline. This CDR3 comprises 15 residues. The CDR3 coding sequence is TGCGCCAGCAGCCAAGATTCAGGGTTCAAAAACATTCAGTACTTC. This codes for CASSQDSGFKNIQYF.

This clone was detected only a few times. This chain connects TRBV11-3 to TRBJ2-2; 10 bases agree with TRBD2. Looked up from germline, CDR1 is SGHNT and CDR2 is YENEEA. The CDR3 is 14 residues long. Trimming at V came to 5 bases and at J to 5 bases, leaving 2 bases not matched to a gene. CDR3 loop: CASSPSGRTGELFF. The CDR3 nucleotides read TGTGCCAGCAGCCCTAGCGGGAGAACCGGGGAGCTGTTTTTT. Combining the CDR3 with reference TRBV11-3 and TRBJ2-2 gives the whole variable domain EAGVVQSPRYKIIEKKQPVAFWCNPISGHNTLYWYLQNLGQGPELLIRYENEEAVDDSQLPKDRFSAERLKGVDSTLKIQPAELGDSAVYLCASSPSGRTGELFFGEGSRLTVL.

This clone was detected only a few times. The J gene is TRBJ2-2, the V gene TRBV28; 9 bases are shared with TRBD1. V dropped 6 bases and J dropped 4; count of bases not matched to a gene: 6. In germline, CDR1 is MDHEN, CDR2 SYDVKM. The CDR3 is made up of 15 amino acids. The CDR3 DNA sequence: TGTGCCAGCAGCAGAACAGGGGGCGGCACCGGGGAGCTGTTTTTT. Protein: CASSRTGGGTGELFF.

This clone turned up a few times. The chain carries TRBV5-1 and TRBJ2-1; TRBD2 might be the D (6 bases). The length of the CDR3 is 13 residues. Germline V lookup: CDR1 SGHRS, CDR2 YFSETQ. The germline V and J ends were trimmed by 7 bases and 6 bases, with 14 bases remaining between them. The DNA of the CDR3 is TGCGCCAGCGGGGCCGGGACTTCCAATGAGCAGTTCTTC. This translates into CASGAGTSNEQFF.

In this sample, this clone turned up a few times. The chain couples TRBV7-2 to TRBJ2-3; tentative D call: TRBD2 (6 bases). The CDR3 consists of 15 residues. Deletions cut 2 bases from V and 4 bases from J, with 13 bases between. The germline gives CDR1 SGHTA, CDR2 FQGNSA. This CDR3 reads CASSLRKGGSDTQYF. CDR3 in DNA: TGTGCCAGCAGCTTAAGAAAGGGAGGCTCAGATACGCAGTATTTT.

The chain carries TRBV7-3 and TRBJ2-2, with no clear D. CDR3 length: 13 amino acids. Deletions cut 1 base from V and 6 bases from J, with 6 bases between. Germline CDR1 is SGHTA and CDR2 is FQGTGA. CDR3 protein: CASSLIPAGELFF. The CDR3 nucleotides are TGTGCCAGCAGCTTAATCCCAGCCGGGGAGCTGTTTTTT.

This clone appeared a few times. This chain links TRBV2 with TRBJ2-5; the D gene is possibly TRBD1 (6 bases). Germline V gene lookup returns CDR1 SNHLY and CDR2 FYNNEI. V lost 1 base and J lost 4, with 10 bases in between. The CDR3 is 14 amino acids. CDR3 protein: CASSEGSGAETQYF. For the CDR3, the DNA is TGTGCCAGCAGTGAAGGGTCAGGGGCAGAGACCCAGTACTTC.

This chain links TRBV10-3 with TRBJ2-6, with TRBD2 as a possible D gene (5 bases). Germline V gene lookup returns CDR1 ENHRY and CDR2 SYGVKD. Trimming left V 4 bases short and J 0 bases short, with 13 bases between. The CDR3 consists of 17 residues. The chain's CDR3 is CAISGQDGLSGANVLTF. For the CDR3, the DNA is TGTGCCATCAGTGGGCAGGACGGACTCTCTGGGGCCAACGTCCTGACTTTC.

This sequence joins TRBV5-1 and TRBJ2-2, with a tentative D call TRBD1 (6 bases). This CDR3 comprises 15 residues. The germline V and J ends were trimmed by 4 bases and 6 bases, with 16 bases remaining between them. CDR1 is SGHRS, CDR2 YFSETQ, per germline. The DNA of the CDR3 is TGCGCCAGCAGCCCACAGGGTTCGATCCCCGGGGAGCTGTTTTTT. Translated, it gives CASSPQGSIPGELFF.